This TCR beta chain was profiled in a study of blood T cell repertoires in COVID-19. About the research overall: From the United States, Italy and Spain came samples of acute and convalescent COVID-19.

As processed by the authors: By means of reference gene primer amplification, nucleated cell counts were estimated. Only in-frame clones appear in the TCRdb table, and some are missing; sequencing was by immunoSEQ multiplex PCR. That table supplies the V and J calls and clone size; D and trimming were determined from the DNA. The sample lists hundreds of thousands of clones, around 84% occurring once. Adults between about 18 and 89 years of age took part from fewer than 30 US areas. Each exposed participant met a COVID-19 case in the 2 weeks preceding study entry. Germline V gene data show CDR1 as MGHDK and CDR2 as SYGVNS. This CDR3 region has 16 residues. Germline trimming cut 6 bases from V and 7 bases from J; bases unmatched to any gene: 12.

The chain is built from TRBV25-1 and TRBJ2-1; 10 bases line up with TRBD2. The receptor was isolated from a man aged 40-55 years who had been exposed to COVID-19. Sequencing used PBMCs or T cells enriched from blood (not recorded which). The CDR3 here is CASRRWLAGVDNEQFF. The DNA of the CDR3 is TGTGCCAGCAGAAGGTGGCTAGCGGGAGTAGATAATGAGCAGTTCTTC.